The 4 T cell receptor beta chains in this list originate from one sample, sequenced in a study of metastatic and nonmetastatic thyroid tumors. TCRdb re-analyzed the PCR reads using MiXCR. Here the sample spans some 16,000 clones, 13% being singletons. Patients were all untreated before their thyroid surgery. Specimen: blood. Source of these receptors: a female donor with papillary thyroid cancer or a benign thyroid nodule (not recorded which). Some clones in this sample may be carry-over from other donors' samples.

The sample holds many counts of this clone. CDR3: CASSLRREAEAFF. The CDR3 DNA reads TGCGCCAGCAGCTTGCGCAGGGAAGCTGAAGCTTTCTTT. V usage is TRBV5-1 and J usage is TRBJ1-1; possible D gene TRBD1, 5 bases. This CDR3 region has 13 residues. From germline, CDR1 is SGHRS and CDR2 YFSETQ. V lost 1 base and J lost 6, with 10 bases in between.

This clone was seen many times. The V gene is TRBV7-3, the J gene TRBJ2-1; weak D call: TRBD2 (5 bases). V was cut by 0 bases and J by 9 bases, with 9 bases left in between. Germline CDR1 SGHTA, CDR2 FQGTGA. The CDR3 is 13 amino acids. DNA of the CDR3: TGTGCCAGCAGCTTAACCCTCGCGGGTGAGCAGTTCTTC. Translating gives CASSLTLAGEQFF.

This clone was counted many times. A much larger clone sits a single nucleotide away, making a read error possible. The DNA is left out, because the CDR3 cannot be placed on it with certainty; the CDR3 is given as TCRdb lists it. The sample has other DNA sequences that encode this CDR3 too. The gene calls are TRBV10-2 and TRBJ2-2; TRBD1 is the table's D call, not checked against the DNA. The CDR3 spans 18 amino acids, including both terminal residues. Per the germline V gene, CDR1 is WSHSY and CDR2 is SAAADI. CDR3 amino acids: CASIHWGQGAGNTGELFF.

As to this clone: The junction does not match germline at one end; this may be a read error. This chain's CDR3 is CIAREGGGPREQYF. In nucleotides, the CDR3 is TGCATTGCTAGAGAGGGGGGAGGGCCCCGCGAGCAGTACTTC. The rearrangement uses TRBV20-1 and TRBJ2-7; possible D gene TRBD2, 7 bases. Germline assignment: CDR1 DFQATT and CDR2 SNEGSKA (reference sequence). This CDR3 has 14 amino acids.